The 17 T cell receptor beta chains reported below all come from one sample, sequenced in a study of T cell changes during pregnancy in multiple sclerosis. Some clones are missing from TCRdb's copy, which holds only in-frame ones; the method was immunoSEQ multiplex PCR. The sample lists 30,000 or so clones, under 95% occurring once. The material was CD4+ T cells from peripheral blood mononuclear cells, obtained in the second trimester of pregnancy. The receptors originated from a female donor in good health, enrolled as a control in a pregnancy study.

This chain joins TRBV5-1 and TRBJ2-2; 7 bases agree with TRBD2. The germline gives CDR1 SGHRS, CDR2 YFSETQ. Losses at the gene ends were 4 bases for V and 3 bases for J; bases not matched to a gene: 6. The CDR3 is made up of 15 amino acids. Here the CDR3 reads CASSPAGVDTGELFF. The DNA of the CDR3 is TGCGCCAGCAGCCCGGCGGGGGTGGACACCGGGGAGCTGTTTTTT.

The chain couples TRBV5-1 to TRBJ1-2; TRBD1 agrees at 8 bases. J gave up 4 bases and V 4 bases, and 9 bases lay outside the gene matches. CDR3 length: 15 residues. Per germline, CDR1 SGHRS and CDR2 YFSETQ. The CDR3 protein is CASSASGTGLYGYTF. CDR3 bases: TGCGCCAGCAGCGCATCCGGGACAGGACTCTATGGCTACACCTTC.

This chain links TRBV30 with TRBJ2-3; TRBD1 aligns across 7 bases. The V gene's germline CDR1 is GTSNPN and CDR2 SVGIG (reference sequence). V lost 2 bases to trimming and J lost 1 base; unmatched junction nucleotides: 3. The CDR3 covers 14 residues. The CDR3 sequence is CAWSTTGGTDTQYF. In nucleotides, the CDR3 is TGTGCCTGGAGTACCACAGGGGGCACAGATACGCAGTATTTT.

The genes are TRBV7-5 and TRBJ2-7; the DNA was not used to check the table's D call, TRBD2. TRBV7-5 is a listed pseudogene. CDR3 size: 11 residues. The chain's CDR3 is CARSGSTSLTF. The DNA of the CDR3 is TGTGCCAGAAGCGGGTCGACTAGCCTTACTTTC.

The chain has TRBV30 and TRBJ1-5; TRBD1 matches 11 bases. Germline loops: CDR1 GTSNPN, CDR2 SVGIG (reference sequence). The ends lost 3 bases at V and 6 bases at J; junction bases unmatched: 4. The CDR3 loop spans 14 amino acids. The DNA of the CDR3 is TGTGCCTGGAGGGACAGGGGGCTGGCTCAGCCCCAGCATTTT. It encodes CAWRDRGLAQPQHF.

V gene TRBV11-2 combines with J gene TRBJ1-1; D is ambiguous. Germline CDR1 and CDR2: SGHAT and FQNNGV. V lost 5 bases to trimming and J lost 1 base, with 14 bases between them. The CDR3 runs to 15 residues. The CDR3 DNA reads as TGTGCCAGCAGCCTCATCGGGTTGGGGAACACTGAAGCTTTCTTT. Its translation is CASSLIGLGNTEAFF.

This chain uses TRBV5-6 with TRBJ2-5; TRBD1 agrees at 7 bases. CDR3 length: 15 amino acids. From germline, CDR1 is SGHDT and CDR2 YYEEEE. V shed 4 bases, J shed 5 bases, and the junction held 11 bases outside the gene matches. CDR3 DNA sequence: TGTGCCAGCAGCCGCCTAGACAGGGAGCGGGAGACCCAGTACTTC. Translation: CASSRLDRERETQYF.

This sequence joins TRBV7-2 and TRBJ2-3, with TRBD2 identical over 8 bases. V shed 2 bases and J 4 bases; nucleotides not matched to a gene: 11. This CDR3 spans 17 amino acids. From germline, CDR1 is SGHTA and CDR2 FQGNSA. The CDR3 bases are TGTGCCAGCAGCTTAAGTATAGCGCGGGGGGCCGCAGATACGCAGTATTTT. Encoded protein: CASSLSIARGAADTQYF. Looking up the rest from reference TRBV7-2 and TRBJ2-3 gives the full variable domain: GAGVSQSPSNKVTEKGKDVELRCDPISGHTALYWYRQSLGQGLEFLIYFQGNSAPDKSGLPSDRFSAERTGGSVSTLTIQRTQQEDSAVYLCASSLSIARGAADTQYFGPGTRLTVL.

J is TRBJ2-7 and V is TRBV15, with 9 bases aligning to TRBD1. Germline assignment: CDR1 LNHNV and CDR2 YYDKDF (reference sequence). Trimming cost V 1 base and J 2 bases; bases outside gene matches: 6. The CDR3 totals 16 residues. The CDR3: CATSRATGGAPYEQYF. The DNA of the CDR3 is TGTGCCACCAGCAGAGCCACAGGGGGCGCGCCCTACGAGCAGTACTTC.

The chain combines TRBV7-2 with TRBJ2-1, with 8 bases identical to TRBD2. The ends lost 3 bases at V and 10 bases at J; junction bases unmatched: 8. The CDR3 sequence is 14 residues long. Germline CDR1 reads SGHTA; CDR2 reads FQGNSA. This CDR3 reads CASSFTGGLPEQFF. The DNA of the CDR3 is TGTGCCAGCAGCTTTACGGGAGGGCTACCAGAGCAGTTCTTC.

The chain carries TRBV7-6 and TRBJ1-1; 9 bases line up with TRBD1. V lost 5 bases to trimming and J lost 7 bases; unmatched junction nucleotides: 8. This CDR3 region has 14 residues. Germline assignment: CDR1 SGHVS and CDR2 FNYEAQ. The CDR3 protein is CASSPNRGQGEAFF. DNA for the CDR3: TGTGCCAGCAGCCCCAACAGGGGGCAGGGTGAAGCTTTCTTT.

The rearrangement links TRBV4-1 to TRBJ1-3; D not certain. The CDR3 covers 15 residues. The germline gives CDR1 MGHRA, CDR2 YSYEKL. Trimming removed 0 bases at V and 4 bases at J, with 10 bases between. CDR3 residues: CASSQEGRGGNTIYF. The CDR3 DNA sequence: TGCGCCAGCAGCCAAGAAGGTCGGGGAGGAAACACCATATATTTT.

The chain couples TRBV10-3 to TRBJ2-5; 10 bases are a match to TRBD2. The germline V gene encodes CDR1 ENHRY and CDR2 SYGVKD. The trim removed 4 bases at V and 4 bases at J, leaving 3 bases unmatched. This CDR3 is 14 amino acids long. The CDR3 bases are TGTGCCATCAGTGTAGCGGGAGGACGAGAGACCCAGTACTTC. Its translation is CAISVAGGRETQYF.

This rearrangement joins TRBV5-4 to TRBJ2-3, with TRBD2 matching over 14 bases. CDR3 length equals 17 residues. The germline V gene encodes CDR1 SGHNT and CDR2 YYREEE (reference sequence). Trimming removed 5 bases from V and 2 bases from J; junction bases left unmatched: 7. CDR3 loop: CASRAGTSGRNTDTQYF. DNA of the CDR3: TGTGCCAGCAGAGCCGGGACTAGCGGGAGAAACACAGATACGCAGTATTTT.

The chain combines TRBV11-3 with TRBJ2-3; maybe TRBD2 (6 bases). Germline CDR1 SGHNT, CDR2 YENEEA. The CDR3 has 14 amino acids. Between the trimmed V and J ends, which lost 5 bases and 4 bases, there was a span of 13 bases. CDR3 residues: CASSRLDRPDTQYF. As DNA, the CDR3 is TGTGCCAGCAGCCGACTAGATCGGCCAGATACGCAGTATTTT.

The chain combines TRBV14 with TRBJ2-3; D not resolved. Germline V gene data show CDR1 as SGHDN and CDR2 as FVKESK. With 2 bases removed from V and 2 bases from J, the gap between germline ends came to 14 bases. This CDR3 contains 16 residues. The CDR3 loop reads CASSQYDTSVTDTQYF. In nucleotides, the CDR3 is TGTGCCAGCAGCCAATACGACACTTCCGTCACAGATACGCAGTATTTT.

The sample holds one count of this clone. The genes are TRBV5-1 and TRBJ1-2; the match to TRBD1 covers 8 bases. Germline trimming cut 3 bases from V and 5 bases from J; bases unmatched to any gene: 6. From germline, CDR1 is SGHRS and CDR2 YFSETQ. The CDR3 is 14 amino acids. This CDR3 reads CASSSLQGEYGYTF. The CDR3 DNA reads TGCGCCAGCAGCTCCCTACAGGGGGAATATGGCTACACCTTC. Filled out from reference TRBV5-1 and TRBJ1-2, the complete variable domain reads KAGVTQTPRYLIKTRGQQVTLSCSPISGHRSVSWYQQTPGQGLQFLFEYFSETQRNKGNFPGRFSGRQFSNSRSEMNVSTLELGDSALYLCASSSLQGEYGYTFGSGTRLTVV.